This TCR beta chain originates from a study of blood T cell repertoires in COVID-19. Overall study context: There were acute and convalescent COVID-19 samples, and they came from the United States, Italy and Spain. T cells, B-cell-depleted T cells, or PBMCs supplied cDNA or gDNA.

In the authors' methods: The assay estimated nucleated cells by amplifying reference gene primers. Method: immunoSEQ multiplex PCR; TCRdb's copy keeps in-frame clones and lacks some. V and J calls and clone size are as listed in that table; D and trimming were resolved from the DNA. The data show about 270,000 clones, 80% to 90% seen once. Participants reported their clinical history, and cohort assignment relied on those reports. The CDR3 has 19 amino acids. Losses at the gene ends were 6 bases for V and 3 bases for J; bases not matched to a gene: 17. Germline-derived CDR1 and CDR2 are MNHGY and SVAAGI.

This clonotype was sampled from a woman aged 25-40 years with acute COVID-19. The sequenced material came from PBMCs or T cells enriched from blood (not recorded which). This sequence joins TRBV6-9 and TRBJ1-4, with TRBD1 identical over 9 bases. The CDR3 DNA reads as TGTGCCAGCAGCAAGTACAGGGGGCGTCCCCGCTTGGCTAATGAAAAACTGTTTTTT. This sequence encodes CASSKYRGRPRLANEKLFF.